This TCR beta chain came from a study of blood T cells in healthy people across ages. A second about 7 to 11 cycle PCR used barcoded and J-beta primers. A template-switch adaptor containing 12 random nucleotides labeled each cDNA molecule. In TCRdb, the 5' RACE reads were re-called with MiXCR into one record per CDR3 protein. The sample includes fewer than 800,000 distinct CDR3 sequences, roughly 30% of them seen just once. This clonotype has at least ten counts. CDR3 length equals 14 residues. Germline V gives CDR1 ENHRY, CDR2 SYGVKD. V is TRBV10-3 and J is TRBJ2-5, with 11 bases matching TRBD2. The TCR sequence derives from a woman aged 80 or older in good health. The specimen sequenced was blood. The CDR3, as DNA: TGTGCACACGGGGCTAGCGGGGGGACGGAGACCCAGTACTTC. Its translation: CAHGASGGTETQYF.